Shown below are 10 T cell receptor beta chains from a single sample sequenced in a study of glioma-infiltrating T cells after dendritic cell vaccination. Time point noted: after dendritic cell vaccination, including at tumor progression/relapse. Generated by immunoSEQ multiplex PCR, the TCRdb table keeps only in-frame clones and is missing some. The table shows tens of thousands of clones, with roughly 77% occurring only once. The sequenced sample was blood, obtained after dendritic cell vaccination. All receptors derive from a human donor with glioblastoma.

This clone appeared a single time. This chain connects TRBV7-2 to TRBJ2-3; 13 bases match TRBD2. The CDR3 length is 18 residues. The J segment lost 2 bases and the V segment lost 2 bases, leaving 7 bases of the junction unmatched. Germline V CDR1 and CDR2: SGHTA, FQGNSA. CDR3 protein: CASSLTSGGASSTDTQYF. The CDR3 region has the DNA TGTGCCAGCAGCTTAACTAGCGGGGGGGCCAGTTCCACAGATACGCAGTATTTT. Full variable domain (remainder filled in from reference TRBV7-2 and TRBJ2-3): GAGVSQSPSNKVTEKGKDVELRCDPISGHTALYWYRQSLGQGLEFLIYFQGNSAPDKSGLPSDRFSAERTGGSVSTLTIQRTQQEDSAVYLCASSLTSGGASSTDTQYFGPGTRLTVL.

The chain links TRBV20-1 to TRBJ1-2; a possible D gene is TRBD1 (5 bases). Trimming removed 5 bases at V and 12 bases at J, with 16 bases between. The CDR3 contains 11 residues. CDR1 and CDR2 (germline): DFQATT, SNEGSKA (reference sequence). CDR3 nucleotide sequence: TGCAGTGCTTCCGGACACCCTTTCAACACCTTC. Translating it yields CSASGHPFNTF.

This rearrangement joins TRBV7-2 to TRBJ2-5; the match to TRBD2 covers 9 bases. Looked up from germline, CDR1 is SGHTA and CDR2 is FQGNSA. V trimming: 1 base; J trimming: 5 bases; junction bases outside the gene matches: 11. The CDR3 sequence is 17 residues long. The CDR3 DNA reads TGTGCCAGCAGCTTAGTACTTAGCGGGGGCCCCAGGGAGACCCAGTACTTC. Amino acid sequence: CASSLVLSGGPRETQYF.

This chain uses TRBV9 with TRBJ2-2; D call uncertain. With 0 bases removed from V and 4 bases from J, the gap between germline ends came to 7 bases. CDR1 and CDR2 from the germline V gene are SGDLS and YYNGEE. CDR3 length: 14 residues. CDR3 coding DNA: TGTGCCAGCAGCGTAGGTAGTTCCACCGGGGAGCTGTTTTTT. This translates into CASSVGSSTGELFF.

Comment on this clone: The sample has other DNA sequences that encode this CDR3 too. The rearrangement links TRBV5-1 to TRBJ1-1, with TRBD1 identical over 8 bases. The V segment lost 3 bases and the J segment 5 bases; nucleotides outside the gene matches: 6. The germline gives CDR1 SGHRS, CDR2 YFSETQ. The CDR3 totals 14 residues. The chain's CDR3 is CASSWGQEGTEAFF. DNA for the CDR3: TGCGCCAGCAGCTGGGGACAGGAGGGGACTGAAGCTTTCTTT.

The chain is built from TRBV6-1 and TRBJ1-2; 9 positions agree with TRBD1. V lost 6 bases to trimming and J lost 2 bases; unmatched junction nucleotides: 7. Germline CDR1 is MNHNS and CDR2 is SASEGT. The CDR3 consists of 15 residues. CDR3 protein: CASRNTGGGNYGYTF. CDR3 DNA: TGTGCCAGCAGAAACACAGGGGGCGGGAACTATGGCTACACCTTC.

V usage is TRBV5-4 and J usage is TRBJ2-3; 13 nucleotides align to TRBD2. V lost 7 bases and J lost 3; bases outside the gene matches: 2. Germline V gene sequence: CDR1 SGHNT, CDR2 YYREEE (reference sequence). This CDR3 region has 14 residues. The CDR3 bases are TGTGCCAGCCGGACTAGCGGGAGTACAGATACGCAGTATTTT. Translating gives CASRTSGSTDTQYF. Looking up the rest from reference TRBV5-4 and TRBJ2-3 gives the full variable domain: ETGVTQSPTHLIKTRGQQVTLRCSSQSGHNTVSWYQQALGQGPQFIFQYYREEENGRGNFPPRFSGLQFPNYSSELNVNALELDDSALYLCASRTSGSTDTQYFGPGTRLTVL.

A single count supports this clone. Different DNA sequences within this sample yield the same CDR3. The V gene is TRBV7-9, the J gene TRBJ1-1; weak D call: TRBD1 (5 bases). The CDR3 sequence is 14 residues long. V was clipped by 3 bases and J by 2 bases, with 10 bases between them. CDR1 and CDR2 (germline): SEHNR, FQNEAQ (reference sequence). This CDR3 is CASSLGQLNTEAFF. The CDR3, as DNA: TGTGCCAGCAGCTTGGGGCAATTAAACACTGAAGCTTTCTTT.

The chain uses TRBV11-3 and TRBJ2-2; TRBD1 matches 8 bases. V lost 0 bases and J lost 5; bases outside the gene matches: 5. Looked up from germline, CDR1 is SGHNT and CDR2 is YENEEA. There are 16 residues in the CDR3. CDR3 sequence reads: CASSLDPGGRTGELFF. In DNA, the CDR3 is TGTGCCAGCAGCTTAGATCCAGGGGGCCGAACCGGGGAGCTGTTTTTT.

V and J are TRBV15 and TRBJ1-4; 9 nucleotides agree with TRBD1. CDR1 and CDR2 (germline): LNHNV, YYDKDF (reference sequence). The CDR3 is made up of 16 amino acids. With V trimmed by 0 bases and J by 5 bases, 4 bases remained unmatched. Here the CDR3 reads CATSRETGTGNEKLFF. The CDR3 nucleotides read TGTGCCACCAGCAGAGAAACCGGGACAGGGAATGAAAAACTGTTTTTT.